This TCR beta chain was profiled in a study of graft-versus-host responses after intestinal transplantation. Profiled with immunoSEQ multiplex PCR; TCRdb holds only in-frame clones, not every one. The sample has about 9,600 clones, around four fifths seen once. Researchers processed graft tissue to release intraepithelial and lamina propria lymphocytes. V lost 4 bases and J 0 bases, leaving 13 bases between the germline ends. The CDR3 is 15 residues long. The germline CDR1 and CDR2 sequences are SGHDT and YYEEEE. The TCR was taken from a human patient who received an intestinal transplant, so some T cells may come from the graft donor. V gene TRBV5-6 combines with J gene TRBJ1-1; D is undetermined. Source: ileum tissue, taken roughly 530 days after intestinal transplant. CDR3 loop: CASSLPGSMNTEAFF. The DNA of the CDR3 is TGTGCCAGCAGCCTACCCGGGAGCATGAACACTGAAGCTTTCTTT. The whole variable domain, filled in from reference TRBV5-6 and TRBJ1-1, reads DAGVTQSPTHLIKTRGQQVTLRCSPKSGHDTVSWYQQALGQGPQFIFQYYEEEERQRGNFPDRFSGHQFPNYSSELNVNALLLGDSALYLCASSLPGSMNTEAFFGQGTRLTVV.